Below are 5 T cell receptor beta chains sequenced from a single sample in a study of T cell repertoires in cytomegalovirus infection. Each CDR3 protein is one row after TCRdb ran MiXCR on the reads. The sample records hundreds of thousands of distinct CDR3 sequences, roughly a sixth being singletons. Material: PBMCs. Source of these receptors: a human donor in good health (CMV status not recorded). Some clones in this sample may be carry-over from other donors' samples.

The sample holds a few counts of this clonotype. The rearrangement joins TRBV4-2 to TRBJ1-2, with a weak D call TRBD1 (6 bases). V was trimmed by 0 bases and J by 2 bases, leaving 10 bases between them. The CDR3 spans 15 residues. Germline CDR1 reads LGHNA; CDR2 reads YNFKEQ. The CDR3 coding sequence is TGTGCCAGCAGCCAAGAGGCAGGGGCCAACTATGGCTACACCTTC. Its protein product is CASSQEAGANYGYTF.

The chain joins TRBV18 to TRBJ2-7, with 10 bases matching TRBD2. Per the germline V gene, CDR1 is KGHSH and CDR2 is LQKENI. The J segment lost 2 bases and the V segment lost 6 bases, leaving 7 bases of the junction unmatched. The CDR3 sequence is 15 residues long. The CDR3, as DNA: TGTGCCAGCTCCCCAAGCGGGGGGGCCACCTACGAGCAGTACTTC. Translated, it gives CASSPSGGATYEQYF.

V usage is TRBV28 and J usage is TRBJ2-7; D may be TRBD1 (6 bases). CDR3 size: 14 residues. Per germline, CDR1 MDHEN and CDR2 SYDVKM. V was cut by 2 bases and J by 4 bases, with 12 bases left in between. CDR3 amino acids: CASSLGGSRYEQYF. CDR3 sequence (DNA): TGTGCCAGCAGTTTAGGGGGCAGCAGGTACGAGCAGTACTTC.

The rearrangement links TRBV18 to TRBJ2-3; TRBD1 might be the D (5 bases). The CDR3 consists of 15 residues. CDR1 and CDR2 from the germline V gene are KGHSH and LQKENI. V gave up 0 bases and J gave up 4 bases, with 11 bases separating them. CDR3 nucleotides: TGTGCCAGCTCACCACCTGGGGCGCGTGCAGATACGCAGTATTTT. Translation: CASSPPGARADTQYF.

V gene TRBV5-1 combines with J gene TRBJ2-1; 7 bases are shared with TRBD1. The CDR3 is 12 amino acids. After removal of 3 bases from V and 6 bases from J, the junction contained 0 bases not matched to a gene. The V gene's germline CDR1 is SGHRS and CDR2 YFSETQ. CDR3 bases: TGCGCCAGCAGCTGGACAGGCAATGAGCAGTTCTTC. It yields the protein CASSWTGNEQFF.